Listed here are 24 T cell receptor beta chains from one sample, sequenced in a study of blood T cell repertoires in COVID-19. The data were produced by immunoSEQ multiplex PCR, yet TCRdb's version contains in-frame clones alone and is incomplete. Of fewer than 250,000 clones listed, 75% to 85% are singletons. The sequenced sample consisted of peripheral blood. These receptors were obtained from a human donor in a cohort sampled during active COVID-19.

A few counts support this clone. The chain links TRBV9 to TRBJ2-7; 12 bases fit TRBD1. Germline-derived CDR1 and CDR2 are SGDLS and YYNGEE. V lost 3 bases and J lost 5; bases outside the gene matches: 9. The CDR3 sequence is 16 residues long. The chain's CDR3 is CASSGGTGGEGDEQYF. CDR3 bases: TGTGCCAGCAGCGGGGGGACAGGGGGCGAAGGGGACGAGCAGTACTTC.

J is TRBJ2-6 and V is TRBV11-3; 11 nucleotides agree with TRBD1. Germline CDR1 reads SGHNT; CDR2 reads YENEEA. V lost 2 bases, J lost 1 base, and 4 bases stayed unmatched. The CDR3 totals 18 residues. The CDR3 spells CASSLRGTGGSGANVLTF. The CDR3 coding sequence is TGTGCCAGCAGCTTAAGGGGGACAGGGGGATCTGGGGCCAACGTCCTGACTTTC.

CDR3 sequence: CSVGRQGSQFF. CDR3 sequence (DNA): TGCAGCGTGGGTAGACAGGGCTCGCAGTTCTTC. J is TRBJ2-1 and V is TRBV29-1; 7 bases are shared with TRBD1. The J segment lost 12 bases and the V segment lost 6 bases, leaving 8 bases of the junction unmatched. CDR1 SQVTM and CDR2 ANQGSEA come from the germline V gene. This CDR3 region has 11 residues.

This clone has more than one count but fewer than ten. The chain employs TRBV28 and TRBJ2-1; 8 nucleotides align to TRBD2. Germline assignment: CDR1 MDHEN and CDR2 SYDVKM. J lost 4 bases, V lost 5 bases, and 10 bases had no gene match. The CDR3 runs to 16 residues. The chain's CDR3 is CASSSWRTSGYNEQFF. The CDR3 DNA follows: TGTGCCAGCAGTAGCTGGAGAACTAGCGGTTACAATGAGCAGTTCTTC.

The chain couples TRBV5-6 to TRBJ1-1; 8 bases fit TRBD1. V shed 4 bases, J shed 3 bases, and the junction held 8 bases outside the gene matches. This CDR3 has 15 residues. Germline V gene data show CDR1 as SGHDT and CDR2 as YYEEEE. The CDR3 DNA reads TGTGCCAGCAGCCCACTGCAGGGGGCAGACACTGAAGCTTTCTTT. This sequence encodes CASSPLQGADTEAFF.

J is TRBJ2-5 and V is TRBV7-2; a possible D gene is TRBD2 (5 bases). Germline-derived CDR1 and CDR2 are SGHTA and FQGNSA. Trimming pared 5 bases from V and 1 base from J, leaving 11 bases between. This CDR3 is 14 amino acids long. The chain's CDR3 is CASSIRGSQETQYF. CDR3 sequence (DNA): TGTGCCAGCAGCATCCGAGGGTCCCAAGAGACCCAGTACTTC.

This chain connects TRBV5-6 to TRBJ1-2, with no clear D. Per the germline V gene, CDR1 is SGHDT and CDR2 is YYEEEE. This CDR3 spans 11 amino acids. V gave up 1 base and J gave up 8 bases, with 6 bases separating them. CDR3 in DNA: TGTGCCAGCAGCTTGCGAGGGGGCTACACCTTC. This encodes CASSLRGGYTF.

The rearrangement links TRBV5-4 to TRBJ2-3; 8 bases agree with TRBD2. Germline lookup yields CDR1 SGHNT and CDR2 YYREEE (reference sequence). This CDR3 has 13 amino acids. The V gene end was trimmed by 4 bases and the J gene end by 4 bases; junction bases not matched to a gene: 2. CDR3 protein: CASSPTSADTQYF. For the CDR3, the DNA is TGTGCCAGCAGCCCGACTAGCGCAGATACGCAGTATTTT.

The J gene is TRBJ1-4, the V gene TRBV5-1; TRBD1 is a possible D gene (6 bases). Germline V gives CDR1 SGHRS, CDR2 YFSETQ. CDR3 length equals 16 residues. V was clipped by 4 bases and J by 3 bases, with 16 bases between them. The CDR3 spells CASSGPRGWSNEKLFF. CDR3 DNA: TGCGCCAGCAGCGGACCGAGGGGGTGGTCTAATGAAAAACTGTTTTTT.

This chain uses TRBV18 with TRBJ2-6; D is ambiguous. The CDR3 is 15 amino acids. Germline-derived CDR1 and CDR2 are KGHSH and LQKENI. The V and J ends lost 0 bases and 0 bases respectively, with 3 bases between them. CDR3 loop: CASSPPISGANVLTF. The CDR3 coding sequence is TGTGCCAGCTCACCACCTATCTCTGGGGCCAACGTCCTGACTTTC.

The V gene is TRBV7-2, the J gene TRBJ2-3; D possibly corresponds to TRBD1 (5 bases). Per germline, CDR1 SGHTA and CDR2 FQGNSA. The CDR3 is 14 residues long. V lost 4 bases and J lost 2, with 10 bases in between. The chain's CDR3 is CASSWGRFTDTQYF. The CDR3 DNA follows: TGTGCCAGCAGCTGGGGCAGGTTCACAGATACGCAGTATTTT.

This chain joins TRBV9 and TRBJ1-2, with 9 nucleotides matching TRBD1. In germline, CDR1 is SGDLS, CDR2 YYNGEE. Trimming at V came to 3 bases and at J to 4 bases, leaving 10 bases not matched to a gene. The CDR3 consists of 16 residues. The CDR3 bases are TGTGCCAGCAGCGCAAAGGGACAGGGAGCAGCCTATGGCTACACCTTC. Translation gives CASSAKGQGAAYGYTF.

At least ten counts were recorded for this clone. The J gene is TRBJ1-1, the V gene TRBV19; 8 bases are shared with TRBD1. This CDR3 region has 14 residues. Looked up from germline, CDR1 is LNHDA and CDR2 is SQIVND (reference sequence). With 6 bases clipped from V and 4 bases from J, the junction kept 7 bases outside the gene matches. DNA for the CDR3: TGTGCCAGTAGGGACAGGGACGGCGGCACTGAAGCTTTCTTT. It translates to CASRDRDGGTEAFF. The whole variable domain, remainder taken from reference TRBV19 and TRBJ1-1, is DGGITQSPKYLFRKEGQNVTLSCEQNLNHDAMYWYRQDPGQGLRLIYYSQIVNDFQKGDIAEGYSVSREKKESFPLTVTSAQKNPTAFYLCASRDRDGGTEAFFGQGTRLTVV.

The rearrangement joins TRBV10-3 to TRBJ1-5; D remains unclear. CDR1 and CDR2 (germline): ENHRY, SYGVKD. The ends were cut back, 0 bases at V and 7 bases at J, with 10 bases in the middle. This CDR3 has 14 residues. The CDR3 spells CAISESPTEQPQHF. In DNA, the CDR3 is TGTGCCATCAGTGAGTCCCCGACGGAGCAGCCCCAGCATTTT.

This clone was picked up a small number of times. J is TRBJ2-1 and V is TRBV7-6; TRBD2 might be the D (7 bases). The length of the CDR3 is 15 residues. CDR1 and CDR2 (germline): SGHVS, FNYEAQ. V dropped 0 bases and J dropped 9 bases, with 15 bases sitting between them. CDR3 bases: TGTGCCAGCAGCTTAGCACAGGGAGGGGATAGTGAGCAGTTCTTC. This translates into CASSLAQGGDSEQFF.

The chain carries TRBV7-9 and TRBJ1-4, with D tentatively TRBD1 (5 bases). The germline V gene has CDR1 SEHNR and CDR2 FQNEAQ (reference sequence). V was trimmed by 2 bases and J by 4 bases, leaving 11 bases between them. CDR3 length: 15 amino acids. The DNA for the CDR3 is TGTGCCAGCAGCTTATGGAGACAGAGTAATGAAAAACTGTTTTTT. This gives the protein CASSLWRQSNEKLFF.

The chain carries TRBV9 and TRBJ1-3, with D possibly TRBD1 on 5 matching bases. Germline CDR1 and CDR2: SGDLS and YYNGEE. Between the trimmed V and J ends, which lost 0 bases and 5 bases, there was a span of 18 bases. The CDR3 has 17 amino acids. CDR3 region: CASSVAAVGGTRNTIYF. The CDR3 coding sequence is TGTGCCAGCAGCGTAGCAGCCGTTGGGGGGACTAGAAACACCATATATTTT.

The chain links TRBV4-1 to TRBJ2-7; TRBD1 aligns across 7 bases. The V and J ends lost 4 bases and 5 bases, in that order; junction bases with no gene match: 11. The CDR3 loop spans 15 amino acids. Germline lookup yields CDR1 MGHRA and CDR2 YSYEKL. CDR3 sequence (DNA): TGCGCCAGCAGCCCTGACAGGGTCTCGGTGAACGAGCAGTACTTC. Translating gives CASSPDRVSVNEQYF.

This chain uses TRBV5-1 with TRBJ2-1, with D maybe TRBD1 (6 bases). The CDR3 spans 15 residues. Trimming took off 4 bases at V and 4 bases at J, with 15 bases between the two ends. Germline V gene data show CDR1 as SGHRS and CDR2 as YFSETQ. The CDR3 DNA sequence: TGCGCCAGCAGCCCGAACAGGGTACGGTACAATGAGCAGTTCTTC. As protein: CASSPNRVRYNEQFF.

This clone appeared a single time. V is TRBV9 and J is TRBJ1-1, with no clear D. Germline V gives CDR1 SGDLS, CDR2 YYNGEE. Trimming pared 0 bases from V and 2 bases from J, leaving 11 bases between. The CDR3 spans 15 residues. The DNA for the CDR3 is TGTGCCAGCAGCGTAGCCCCTGTACATAACACTGAAGCTTTCTTT. This codes for CASSVAPVHNTEAFF.

The chain carries TRBV11-1 and TRBJ1-6; TRBD1 matches at 8 bases. The CDR3 runs 16 residues. CDR1 is SGHAT, CDR2 FQDESV, per germline (reference sequence). The junction had 6 bases not matched to a gene; V was cut back by 1 base and J by 7 bases. The DNA for the CDR3 is TGTGCCAGCAGCTTAGGACTGACAGGGGCGAATTCACCCCTCCACTTT. Translation: CASSLGLTGANSPLHF.

The chain joins TRBV25-1 to TRBJ2-3; D is unresolved. Germline V gene sequence: CDR1 MGHDK, CDR2 SYGVNS. This CDR3 comprises 15 residues. Trimming shortened V by 0 bases and J by 4 bases, and 11 bases separated the two germline ends. CDR3 nucleotides: TGTGCCAGCAGTGAATATATAAAGCAAGCAGATACGCAGTATTTT. It codes for CASSEYIKQADTQYF.

V is TRBV28 and J is TRBJ2-1; D is unresolved. This CDR3 spans 13 amino acids. From germline, CDR1 is MDHEN and CDR2 SYDVKM. Trimming removed 5 bases from V and 10 bases from J, with 15 bases in between. The CDR3 coding sequence is TGTGCCAGCAGTCCCTTGAACCGGGTCGAGCAGTTCTTC. It translates to CASSPLNRVEQFF.

J is TRBJ2-5 and V is TRBV6-5, with a possible D match to TRBD2 (6 bases). Trimming cost V 6 bases and J 0 bases, with 8 bases left between them. Germline CDR1 and CDR2: MNHEY and SVGAGI. The CDR3 consists of 13 residues. The CDR3: CASRKRDQETQYF. As DNA, the CDR3 is TGTGCCAGCAGGAAGCGGGACCAAGAGACCCAGTACTTC.